The clone carrying this T cell receptor (beta chain) turned up a few times. Its target is not known. The data belong to a study of response to subunit inactivated influenza vaccine. Study findings and constraints: It was the authors' suggestion that each seasonal influenza vaccination recruits few new T cells.

Germline CDR1 reads SGHAT; CDR2 reads FQNNGV. J gave up 5 bases and V 0 bases, and 6 bases lay outside the gene matches. This CDR3 has 15 amino acids. TCRdb fed the RT-PCR reads into MiXCR, producing one record per CDR3 protein. The table records hundreds of thousands of distinct CDR3 sequences, 25% of them present only once. The chain uses TRBV11-2 and TRBJ2-5, with 7 bases fitting TRBD1. The TCR comes from a man aged 50-60 years who received an inactivated influenza vaccine. This sample comprised CD4+ T cells sorted from PBMCs, obtained more than 4 days after vaccination. This CDR3 is CASSLDWVGGETQYF. The CDR3 nucleotides read TGTGCCAGCAGCTTAGATTGGGTAGGGGGCGAGACCCAGTACTTC.